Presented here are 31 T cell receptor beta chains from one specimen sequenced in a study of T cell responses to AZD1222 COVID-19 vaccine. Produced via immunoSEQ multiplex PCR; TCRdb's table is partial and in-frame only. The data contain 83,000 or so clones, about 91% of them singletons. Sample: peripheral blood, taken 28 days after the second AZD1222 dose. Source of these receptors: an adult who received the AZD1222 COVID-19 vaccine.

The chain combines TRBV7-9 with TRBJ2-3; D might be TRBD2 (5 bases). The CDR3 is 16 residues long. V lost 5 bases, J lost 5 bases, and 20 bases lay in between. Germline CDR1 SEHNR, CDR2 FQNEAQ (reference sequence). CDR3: CASSPPRTGIEDTQYF. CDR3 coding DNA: TGTGCCAGCAGCCCCCCCCGTACCGGGATCGAAGATACGCAGTATTTT.

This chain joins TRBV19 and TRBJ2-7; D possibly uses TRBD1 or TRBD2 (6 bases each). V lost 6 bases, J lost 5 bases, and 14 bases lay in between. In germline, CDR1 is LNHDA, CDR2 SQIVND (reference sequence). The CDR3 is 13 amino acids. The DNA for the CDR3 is TGTGCCAGTAGCCCCGTCGGGGGCGACGAGCAGTACTTC. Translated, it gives CASSPVGGDEQYF.

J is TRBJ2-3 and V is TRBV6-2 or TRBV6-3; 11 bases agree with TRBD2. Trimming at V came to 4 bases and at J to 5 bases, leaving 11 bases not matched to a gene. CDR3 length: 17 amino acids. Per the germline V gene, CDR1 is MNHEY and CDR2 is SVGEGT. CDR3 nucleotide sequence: TGTGCCAGCAGTTTTTACCCTATAGCGGGAGGGAGAGATACGCAGTATTTT. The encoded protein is CASSFYPIAGGRDTQYF.

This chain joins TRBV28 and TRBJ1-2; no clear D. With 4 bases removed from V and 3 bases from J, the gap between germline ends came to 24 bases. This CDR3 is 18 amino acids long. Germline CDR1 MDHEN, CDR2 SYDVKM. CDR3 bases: TGTGCCAGCAGTTCCCTTCAACGGCGGGCCCTCGGGGACTATGGCTACACCTTC. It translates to CASSSLQRRALGDYGYTF.

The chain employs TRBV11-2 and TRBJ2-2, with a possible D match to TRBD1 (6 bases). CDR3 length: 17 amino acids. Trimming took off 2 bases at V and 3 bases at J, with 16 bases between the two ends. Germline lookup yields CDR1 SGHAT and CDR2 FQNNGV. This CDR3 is CASSLWTLKGDTGELFF. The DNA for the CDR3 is TGTGCCAGCAGCTTATGGACGCTCAAGGGGGACACCGGGGAGCTGTTTTTT.

Here the CDR3 DNA reads TGTGCCAGCAGCCCGGGGGCAGGGAGGGTCTTTGGAAACACCATATATTTT. Its protein is CASSPGAGRVFGNTIYF. The rearrangement links TRBV7-9 to TRBJ1-3; possibly TRBD1 for D (6 bases). V was pared by 5 bases and J by 3 bases, with 20 bases between. Germline V gene sequence: CDR1 SEHNR, CDR2 FQNEAQ (reference sequence). This CDR3 region has 17 residues. Variable domain in full (rest from reference TRBV7-9 and TRBJ1-3): DTGVSQNPRHKITKRGQNVTFRCDPISEHNRLYWYRQTLGQGPEFLTYFQNEAQLEKSRLLSDRFSAERPKGSFSTLEIQRTEQGDSAMYLCASSPGAGRVFGNTIYFGEGSWLTVV.

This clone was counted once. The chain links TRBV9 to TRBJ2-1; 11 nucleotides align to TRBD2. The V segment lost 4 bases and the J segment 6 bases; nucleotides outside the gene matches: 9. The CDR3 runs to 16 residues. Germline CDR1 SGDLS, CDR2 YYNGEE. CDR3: CASSTSSGRAGNEQFF. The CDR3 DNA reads TGTGCCAGCAGCACCAGTAGCGGGAGGGCCGGCAATGAGCAGTTCTTC.

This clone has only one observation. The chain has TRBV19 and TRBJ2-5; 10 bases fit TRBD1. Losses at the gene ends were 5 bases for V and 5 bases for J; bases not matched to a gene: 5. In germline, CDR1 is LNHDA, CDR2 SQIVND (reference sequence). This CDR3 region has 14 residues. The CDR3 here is CASSLGQGRETQYF. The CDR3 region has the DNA TGTGCCAGTAGTCTGGGACAGGGGAGGGAGACCCAGTACTTC. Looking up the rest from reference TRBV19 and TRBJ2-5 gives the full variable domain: DGGITQSPKYLFRKEGQNVTLSCEQNLNHDAMYWYRQDPGQGLRLIYYSQIVNDFQKGDIAEGYSVSREKKESFPLTVTSAQKNPTAFYLCASSLGQGRETQYFGPGTRLLVL.

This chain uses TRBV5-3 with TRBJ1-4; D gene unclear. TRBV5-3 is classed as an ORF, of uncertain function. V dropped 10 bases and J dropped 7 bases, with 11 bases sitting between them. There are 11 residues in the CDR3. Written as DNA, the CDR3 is TGTGCCTGGAAAGGACCTGAAAAACTGTTTTTT. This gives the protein CAWKGPEKLFF.

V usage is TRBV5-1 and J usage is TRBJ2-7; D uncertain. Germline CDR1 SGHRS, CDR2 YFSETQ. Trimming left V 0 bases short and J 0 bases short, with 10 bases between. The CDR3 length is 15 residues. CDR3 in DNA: TGCGCCAGCAGCTTGGGTCGAGCTGACTCCTACGAGCAGTACTTC. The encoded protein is CASSLGRADSYEQYF.

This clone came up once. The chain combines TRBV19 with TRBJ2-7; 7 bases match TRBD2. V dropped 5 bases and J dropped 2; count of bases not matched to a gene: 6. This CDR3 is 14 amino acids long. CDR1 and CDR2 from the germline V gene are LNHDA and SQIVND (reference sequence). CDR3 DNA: TGTGCCAGTAGTTCCCCGGGGGGACCCTACGAGCAGTACTTC. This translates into CASSSPGGPYEQYF.

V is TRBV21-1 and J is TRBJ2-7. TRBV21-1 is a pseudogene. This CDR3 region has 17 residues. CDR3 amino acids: CARKGAPEPSGSYEQYF. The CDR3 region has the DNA TGTGCCAGGAAGGGGGCCCCTGAGCCTAGCGGCTCCTACGAGCAGTACTTC.

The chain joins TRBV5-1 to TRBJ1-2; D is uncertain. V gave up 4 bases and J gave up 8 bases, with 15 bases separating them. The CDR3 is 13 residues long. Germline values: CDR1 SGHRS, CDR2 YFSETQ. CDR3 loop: CASSQVGFGGYTF. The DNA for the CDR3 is TGCGCCAGCAGCCAGGTCGGGTTCGGGGGCTACACCTTC.

The CDR3 coding sequence is TGTGCCAGCAGTTACTCGCCAGGACTTGGCTACACCTTC. Its protein product is CASSYSPGLGYTF. This rearrangement joins TRBV6-5 to TRBJ1-2; D ambiguous. Trimming left V 0 bases short and J 7 bases short, with 9 bases between. The CDR3 is made up of 13 amino acids. The germline V gene encodes CDR1 MNHEY and CDR2 SVGAGI.

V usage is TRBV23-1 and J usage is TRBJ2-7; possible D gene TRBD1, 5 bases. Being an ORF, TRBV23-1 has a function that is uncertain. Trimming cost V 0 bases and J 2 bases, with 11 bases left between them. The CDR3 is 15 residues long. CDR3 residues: CASSQSDSFTYEQYF. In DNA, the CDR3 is TGCGCCAGCAGTCAATCCGACAGCTTTACCTACGAGCAGTACTTC.

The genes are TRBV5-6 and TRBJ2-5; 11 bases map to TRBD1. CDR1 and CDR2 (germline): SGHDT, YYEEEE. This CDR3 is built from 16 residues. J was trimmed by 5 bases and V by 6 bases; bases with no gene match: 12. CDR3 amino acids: CASTGRDRGLGETQYF. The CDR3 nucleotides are TGTGCCAGCACCGGAAGGGACAGGGGGTTAGGTGAGACCCAGTACTTC.

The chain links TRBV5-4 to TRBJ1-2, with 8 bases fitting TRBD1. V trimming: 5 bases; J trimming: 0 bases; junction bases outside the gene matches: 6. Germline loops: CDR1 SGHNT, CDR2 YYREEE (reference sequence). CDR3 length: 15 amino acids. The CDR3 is CASSPTGGANYGYTF. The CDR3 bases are TGTGCCAGCAGTCCAACAGGGGGAGCTAACTATGGCTACACCTTC.

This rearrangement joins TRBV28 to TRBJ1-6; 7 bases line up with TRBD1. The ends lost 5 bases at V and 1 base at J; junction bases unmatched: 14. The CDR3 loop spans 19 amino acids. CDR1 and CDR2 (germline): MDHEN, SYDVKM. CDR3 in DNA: TGTGCCAGCAGTAACATCCGACAGGGTATAGGGTCCTATAATTCACCCCTCCACTTT. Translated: CASSNIRQGIGSYNSPLHF.

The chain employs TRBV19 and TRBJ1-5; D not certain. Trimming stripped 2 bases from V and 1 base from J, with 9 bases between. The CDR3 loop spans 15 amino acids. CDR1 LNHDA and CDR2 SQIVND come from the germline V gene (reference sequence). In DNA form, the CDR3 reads TGTGCCAGTAGTATAAGGGAAGGCAGCAATCAGCCCCAGCATTTT. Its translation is CASSIREGSNQPQHF.

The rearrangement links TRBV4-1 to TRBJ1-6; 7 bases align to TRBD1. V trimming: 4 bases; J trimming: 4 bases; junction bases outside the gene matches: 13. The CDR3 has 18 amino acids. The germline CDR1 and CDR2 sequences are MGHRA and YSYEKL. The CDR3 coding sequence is TGCGCCAGCAGCCGAGAGGCTCGACAGGGTTTATATAATTCACCCCTCCACTTT. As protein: CASSREARQGLYNSPLHF.

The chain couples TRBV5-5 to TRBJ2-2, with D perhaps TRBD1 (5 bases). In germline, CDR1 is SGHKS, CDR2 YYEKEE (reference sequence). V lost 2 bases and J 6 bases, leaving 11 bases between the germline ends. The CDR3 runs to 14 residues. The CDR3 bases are TGTGCCAGCAGCTTCGTGATGGGGCCCGGGGAGCTGTTTTTT. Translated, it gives CASSFVMGPGELFF.

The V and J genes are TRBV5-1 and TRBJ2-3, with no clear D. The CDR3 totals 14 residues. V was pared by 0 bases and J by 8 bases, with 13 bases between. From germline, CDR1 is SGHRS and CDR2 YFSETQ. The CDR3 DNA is TGCGCCAGCAGCTTGGGCGTCCCACCGCCTACGCAGTATTTT. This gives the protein CASSLGVPPPTQYF. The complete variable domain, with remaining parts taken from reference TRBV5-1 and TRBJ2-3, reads KAGVTQTPRYLIKTRGQQVTLSCSPISGHRSVSWYQQTPGQGLQFLFEYFSETQRNKGNFPGRFSGRQFSNSRSEMNVSTLELGDSALYLCASSLGVPPPTQYFGPGTRLTVL.

CDR3 sequence: CASSLWNQPQHF. CDR3 in DNA: TGTGCCAGCAGTTTATGGAATCAGCCCCAGCATTTT. The V and J genes are TRBV28 and TRBJ1-5, with D unresolved. The CDR3 has 12 amino acids. The V gene lost 0 bases and the J gene lost 4 bases, with 1 base spanning the gap. CDR1 MDHEN and CDR2 SYDVKM come from the germline V gene.

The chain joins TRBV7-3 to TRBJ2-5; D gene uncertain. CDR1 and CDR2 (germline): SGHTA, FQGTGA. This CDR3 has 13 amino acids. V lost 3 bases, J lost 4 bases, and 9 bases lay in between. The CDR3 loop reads CASSLRLAETQYF. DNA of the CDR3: TGTGCCAGCAGCTTGAGGTTGGCAGAGACCCAGTACTTC.

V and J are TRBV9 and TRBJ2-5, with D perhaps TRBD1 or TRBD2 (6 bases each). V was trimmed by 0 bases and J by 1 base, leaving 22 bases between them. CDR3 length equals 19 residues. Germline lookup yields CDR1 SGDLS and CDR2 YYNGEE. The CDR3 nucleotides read TGTGCCAGCAGCGTAGACCCGGGGATGGGGGGCGCCCCCCAAGAGACCCAGTACTTC. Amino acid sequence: CASSVDPGMGGAPQETQYF.

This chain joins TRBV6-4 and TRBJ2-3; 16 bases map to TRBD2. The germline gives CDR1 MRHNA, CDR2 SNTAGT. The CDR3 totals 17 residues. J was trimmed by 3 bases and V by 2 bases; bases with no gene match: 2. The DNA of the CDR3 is TGTGCCAGCAGTGACCAGGGACTAGCGGGAGGGACAGATACGCAGTATTTT. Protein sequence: CASSDQGLAGGTDTQYF.

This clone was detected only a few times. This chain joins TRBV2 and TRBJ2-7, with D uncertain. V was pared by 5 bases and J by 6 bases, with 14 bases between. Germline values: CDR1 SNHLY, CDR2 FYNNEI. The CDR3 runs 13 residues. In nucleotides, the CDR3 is TGTGCCAGCAGTTTAGCAGATCTTAGCGAGCAGTACTTC. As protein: CASSLADLSEQYF.

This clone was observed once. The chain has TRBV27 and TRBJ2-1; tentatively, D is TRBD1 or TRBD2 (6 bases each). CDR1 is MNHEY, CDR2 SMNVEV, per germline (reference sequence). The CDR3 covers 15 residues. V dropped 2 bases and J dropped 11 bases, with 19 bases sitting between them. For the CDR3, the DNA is TGTGCCAGCAGTTTAGGACAGCCGGGTGGAGGGAAGCAGTTCTTC. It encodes CASSLGQPGGGKQFF.

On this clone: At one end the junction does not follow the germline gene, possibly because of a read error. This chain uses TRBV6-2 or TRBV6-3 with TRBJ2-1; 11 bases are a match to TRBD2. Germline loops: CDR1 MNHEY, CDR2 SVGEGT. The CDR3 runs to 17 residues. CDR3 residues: CARSSGAGLAGGKEQFF. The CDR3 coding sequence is TGTGCCAGGAGTTCCGGGGCGGGGCTAGCGGGAGGCAAGGAGCAGTTCTTC.

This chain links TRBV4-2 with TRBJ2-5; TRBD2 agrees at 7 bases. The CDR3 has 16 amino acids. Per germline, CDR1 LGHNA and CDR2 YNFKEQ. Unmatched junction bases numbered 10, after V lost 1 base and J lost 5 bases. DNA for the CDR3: TGTGCCAGCAGCCAAGGCTGGGGACTAACAGAGGAGACCCAGTACTTC. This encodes CASSQGWGLTEETQYF.

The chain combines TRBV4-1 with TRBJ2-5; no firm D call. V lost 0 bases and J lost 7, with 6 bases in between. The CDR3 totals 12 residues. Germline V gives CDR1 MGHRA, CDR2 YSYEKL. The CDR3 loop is CASSQDFGTQYF. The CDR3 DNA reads TGCGCCAGCAGCCAAGACTTTGGGACCCAGTACTTC.